Following are 19 T cell receptor beta chains from one sample sequenced in a study of response to subunit inactivated influenza vaccine. TCRdb itself ran the RT-PCR reads through MiXCR, one entry per CDR3 protein. This table holds hundreds of thousands of distinct CDR3 sequences, approximately 21% found once. Sequenced here: PBMCs from blood, sampled less than 22 months after vaccination. The source is a man aged 50-75 years who received an inactivated influenza vaccine.

There are a few counts of this clonotype. The CDR3 DNA reads as TGTGCCACCAGCAGACTCTTTCCGGGACAGGGGGCGAAGTGGGGTCGGGAGACCCAGTACTTC. This codes for CATSRLFPGQGAKWGRETQYF. The J gene is TRBJ2-5, the V gene TRBV15; 12 nucleotides agree with TRBD1. CDR1 and CDR2 (germline): LNHNV, YYDKDF (reference sequence). The CDR3 is 21 amino acids. V gave up 2 bases and J gave up 5 bases; unmatched junction bases: 21.

This clonotype has just a few counts. The chain has TRBV18 and TRBJ1-2; a possible D gene is TRBD1 (5 bases). V shed 3 bases and J shed 0 bases, with 14 bases lying between them. This CDR3 comprises 16 residues. Per germline, CDR1 KGHSH and CDR2 LQKENI. As DNA, the CDR3 is TGTGCCAGCTCACCTCGCGGGACGGTAGCTAACTATGGCTACACCTTC. It is translated as CASSPRGTVANYGYTF.

This clonotype was detected only once. The V gene is TRBV10-3, the J gene TRBJ2-2, with 9 nucleotides matching TRBD1. Germline lookup yields CDR1 ENHRY and CDR2 SYGVKD. J lost 3 bases, V lost 9 bases, and 5 bases had no gene match. This CDR3 is built from 14 residues. The CDR3 sequence is CAMTGGEYTGELFF. As DNA, the CDR3 is TGTGCCATGACAGGGGGAGAGTACACCGGGGAGCTGTTTTTT.

This chain connects TRBV7-2 to TRBJ2-1; D may be TRBD2 (5 bases). V gave up 2 bases and J gave up 0 bases, with 8 bases separating them. Germline CDR1 SGHTA, CDR2 FQGNSA. The CDR3 is 15 residues long. CDR3 DNA: TGTGCCAGCAGCTTACGGGAAAGCTCCTACAATGAGCAGTTCTTC. As protein: CASSLRESSYNEQFF.

The chain recombines TRBV11-2 with TRBJ2-5; TRBD2 agrees at 12 bases. Germline CDR1 SGHAT, CDR2 FQNNGV. Germline trimming cut 0 bases from V and 5 bases from J; bases unmatched to any gene: 13. The CDR3 is 19 amino acids. The CDR3 nucleotides are TGTGCCAGCAGCTTAGATGCCCTAGCGGGAGGGCGAGGTCGGGAGACCCAGTACTTC. Encoded protein: CASSLDALAGGRGRETQYF. The complete variable domain, with remaining parts taken from reference TRBV11-2 and TRBJ2-5, reads EAGVAQSPRYKIIEKRQSVAFWCNPISGHATLYWYQQILGQGPKLLIQFQNNGVVDDSQLPKDRFSAERLKGVDSTLKIQPAKLEDSAVYLCASSLDALAGGRGRETQYFGPGTRLLVL.

This clonotype appeared a few times. The genes are TRBV20-1 and TRBJ2-3; 7 bases agree with TRBD2. CDR3 size: 15 residues. V lost 0 bases and J lost 1; bases outside the gene matches: 4. Germline loops: CDR1 DFQATT, CDR2 SNEGSKA (reference sequence). DNA of the CDR3: TGCAGTGCTAGAGATTCAGGGAGGGGCACAGATACGCAGTATTTT. Translating gives CSARDSGRGTDTQYF.

This chain joins TRBV6-2 or TRBV6-3 and TRBJ2-7, with D possibly being TRBD1 (5 bases). The germline V and J ends were trimmed by 5 bases and 6 bases, with 11 bases remaining between them. Germline assignment: CDR1 MNHEY and CDR2 SVGEGT. The CDR3 is made up of 12 amino acids. In nucleotides, the CDR3 is TGTGCCAGCAGTCAGGACAATGGCGAGCAGTACTTC. Its protein is CASSQDNGEQYF.

This clonotype was detected ten times or more. V gene TRBV5-1 combines with J gene TRBJ2-7, with D tentatively TRBD1 or TRBD2 (6 bases each). Germline V gene sequence: CDR1 SGHRS, CDR2 YFSETQ. CDR3 size: 13 residues. The V and J ends lost 5 bases and 2 bases respectively, with 11 bases between them. The CDR3 DNA follows: TGCGCCAGCAGAGGGGGGCAACCCTACGAGCAGTACTTC. The encoded protein is CASRGGQPYEQYF.

The sample holds many counts of this clonotype. This rearrangement joins TRBV28 to TRBJ1-5, with a possible D match to TRBD1 (5 bases). The CDR3 sequence is 13 residues long. The germline V and J ends were trimmed by 3 bases and 3 bases, with 6 bases remaining between them. The germline CDR1 and CDR2 sequences are MDHEN and SYDVKM. DNA for the CDR3: TGTGCCAGCAGTTTGACAGCCAATCAGCCCCAGCATTTT. Translated, it gives CASSLTANQPQHF.

This clonotype was observed at least ten times. CDR3 sequence reads: CASSGTGGTEAFF. In nucleotides, the CDR3 is TGTGCCAGCAGTGGCACGGGTGGGACTGAAGCTTTCTTT. This chain joins TRBV25-1 and TRBJ1-1, with no clear D. Trimming pared 4 bases from V and 5 bases from J, leaving 11 bases between. The germline CDR1 and CDR2 sequences are MGHDK and SYGVNS. The CDR3 contains 13 residues.

The sample holds many counts of this clonotype. The chain combines TRBV6-1 with TRBJ1-1, with a weak D call TRBD1 (5 bases). CDR3 size: 14 residues. V was cut by 6 bases and J by 0 bases, with 11 bases left in between. CDR1 MNHNS and CDR2 SASEGT come from the germline V gene. The CDR3 sequence: CASSFQGVNTEAFF. CDR3 bases: TGTGCCAGCAGCTTCCAGGGTGTGAACACTGAAGCTTTCTTT.

The rearrangement joins TRBV2 to TRBJ2-1; 7 nucleotides align to TRBD2. V lost 3 bases to trimming and J lost 0 bases; unmatched junction nucleotides: 8. The CDR3 is 17 residues long. Germline assignment: CDR1 SNHLY and CDR2 FYNNEI. Here the CDR3 DNA reads TGTGCCAGCAGTGAGGTTCTGGGCGGGAGCTCCTACAATGAGCAGTTCTTC. Protein sequence: CASSEVLGGSSYNEQFF.

The chain has TRBV19 and TRBJ1-5; TRBD1 matches 9 bases. The CDR3 length is 14 residues. V lost 2 bases, J lost 7 bases, and 3 bases stayed unmatched. Germline CDR1 and CDR2: LNHDA and SQIVND (reference sequence). The CDR3 is CASSINRGLQPQHF. CDR3 bases: TGTGCCAGTAGTATAAACAGGGGGCTCCAGCCCCAGCATTTT.

This clonotype has more than one count but fewer than ten. V gene TRBV7-9 combines with J gene TRBJ1-5; D gene uncertain. V lost 3 bases, J lost 6 bases, and 12 bases lay in between. This CDR3 has 14 amino acids. From germline, CDR1 is SEHNR and CDR2 FQNEAQ (reference sequence). The CDR3 nucleotides read TGTGCCAGCAGCTTCGAAACGGGGTTTCAGCCCCAGCATTTT. The encoded protein is CASSFETGFQPQHF. The complete variable domain, with remaining parts taken from reference TRBV7-9 and TRBJ1-5, reads DTGVSQNPRHKITKRGQNVTFRCDPISEHNRLYWYRQTLGQGPEFLTYFQNEAQLEKSRLLSDRFSAERPKGSFSTLEIQRTEQGDSAMYLCASSFETGFQPQHFGDGTRLSIL.

This clonotype was observed at least ten times. The V gene is TRBV5-1, the J gene TRBJ1-4; 7 nucleotides agree with TRBD1. The germline CDR1 and CDR2 sequences are SGHRS and YFSETQ. The CDR3 runs to 16 residues. J lost 1 base, V lost 4 bases, and 7 bases had no gene match. The CDR3 region is CASSPGTVLTNEKLFF. In DNA form, the CDR3 reads TGCGCCAGCAGCCCCGGGACAGTCTTAACTAATGAAAAACTGTTTTTT.

The rearrangement joins TRBV5-1 to TRBJ1-4, with unresolved D. Per germline, CDR1 SGHRS and CDR2 YFSETQ. The CDR3 has 15 amino acids. Trimming took 0 bases from V and 5 from J, leaving 11 bases between them. CDR3 region: CASSLDGWKNEKLFF. The CDR3 nucleotides are TGCGCCAGCAGCTTGGACGGGTGGAAAAATGAAAAACTGTTTTTT. Looking up the rest from reference TRBV5-1 and TRBJ1-4 gives the full variable domain: KAGVTQTPRYLIKTRGQQVTLSCSPISGHRSVSWYQQTPGQGLQFLFEYFSETQRNKGNFPGRFSGRQFSNSRSEMNVSTLELGDSALYLCASSLDGWKNEKLFFGSGTQLSVL.

This chain uses TRBV5-1 with TRBJ1-4; D gene uncertain. Between the trimmed V and J ends, which lost 0 bases and 0 bases, there was a span of 3 bases. This CDR3 comprises 14 residues. CDR1 is SGHRS, CDR2 YFSETQ, per germline. The CDR3 loop is CASSLEATNEKLFF. CDR3 DNA: TGCGCCAGCAGCTTGGAAGCAACTAATGAAAAACTGTTTTTT.

The sample holds a few counts of this clonotype. This chain links TRBV2 with TRBJ2-7; weak D call: TRBD1 (6 bases). The CDR3 is made up of 13 amino acids. Germline loops: CDR1 SNHLY, CDR2 FYNNEI. V lost 6 bases, J lost 1 base, and 10 bases lay in between. The CDR3 coding sequence is TGTGCCAGCAGCGCAACAGGGTCCTACGAGCAGTACTTC. It yields the protein CASSATGSYEQYF.

This clonotype was detected many times. The chain couples TRBV3-1 to TRBJ1-4; no clear D gene. In germline, CDR1 is LGHDT, CDR2 YNNKEL (reference sequence). The CDR3 loop spans 11 amino acids. V lost 4 bases and J 4 bases, leaving 1 base between the germline ends. The CDR3, as DNA: TGTGCCAGCAGCCTTAATGAAAAACTGTTTTTT. This translates into CASSLNEKLFF.